The rows below give T cell receptor beta chains drawn from one sample of a study of blood T cells in healthy people across ages. MiXCR, run by TCRdb on the 5' RACE reads, gives a single entry per CDR3 protein. The sample has 750,000 to 850,000 distinct CDR3 sequences; 20% to 25% are singletons. The sample was also linked to a second study, of T cells of mothers and their children.

The sequencing input was blood. These receptors were collected from a boy aged 5 to 17 in good health. Each CDR3 is given with its conserved first and last residue. Fields, in order: V gene, clone size, J gene, D gene, CDR3 DNA, CDR3 protein. The D gene is left open where the match is weak. Size values are once, few and many counts, or a class for expanded clones, and some rows have none.

TRBV4-1	few	TRBJ2-1	TRBD2	TGCGCCAGCAGCCAAGAAGTCGTCGAGCGGGGGGGATGGGAGCAGTTCTTC	CASSQEVVERGGWEQFF
TRBV29-1	-	TRBJ2-7	-	TGCAGCGTTGAAGATTGGTGGAGCTACGAGCAGTACTTC	CSVEDWWSYEQYF
TRBV5-1	-	TRBJ2-7	TRBD2	TGCGCCAGCAGCTTGGCCTCGTTAGCGGGAGACCACCACTACCCCTACGAGCAGTACTTC	CASSLASLAGDHHYPYEQYF
TRBV5-1	-	TRBJ1-1	TRBD1	TGCGCCAGCAGTCTTGAGGCGGCACACAGGGGGCCGAATGAAGCTTTCTTT	CASSLEAAHRGPNEAFF
TRBV6-5	-	TRBJ2-7	TRBD1	TGTGCCAGCAGTCCATTACAGGGGGCTATCTACGAGCAGTACTTC	CASSPLQGAIYEQYF
TRBV7-8	-	TRBJ2-1	TRBD1	TGTGCCAGCAGCAAAAACAGGGGGCTGGAACGCAATGAGCAGTTCTTC	CASSKNRGLERNEQFF
TRBV20-1	-	TRBJ2-7	-	TGCAGTGCCAGCCGTTCACTTCCCTACGAGCAGTACTTC	CSASRSLPYEQYF
TRBV19	few	TRBJ2-7	TRBD1	TGTGCCAGTAGTATAACAGGACAGGGGACGGTCGAGCAGTACTTC	CASSITGQGTVEQYF
TRBV7-2	-	TRBJ2-1	-	TGTGCCAGCAGCTACAACCCCCCGAGGTTGGGTAATGAGCAGTTCTTC	CASSYNPPRLGNEQFF
TRBV20-1	-	TRBJ2-5	TRBD1	TGCAGTGCTAGAAAAGACAGGGGATCGAAAGAGACCCAGTACTTC	CSARKDRGSKETQYF
TRBV5-1	few	TRBJ2-1	TRBD1	TGCGCCAGCAGCTCCCAATCTCCGGGACAGGGAGACAATGAGCAGTTCTTC	CASSSQSPGQGDNEQFF
TRBV28	few	TRBJ1-5	TRBD1	TGCGCCAGCAGAGAAGGACAGGGGCATCAGCCCCAGCATTTT	CASREGQGHQPQHF
TRBV20-1	-	TRBJ1-2	-	TGCAGTGCTAGATACGGAGACTATGGCTACACCTTC	CSARYGDYGYTF
TRBV12-3/TRBV12-4	-	TRBJ1-4	-	TGTGCCAGCAGTTTAGGGACAAAAGCAACTAATGAAAAACTGTTTTTT	CASSLGTKATNEKLFF
TRBV5-5	-	TRBJ2-7	-	TGTGCCAGCAGCCCCAATTCCCCTAACTACGAGCAGTACTTC	CASSPNSPNYEQYF
TRBV18	-	TRBJ2-7	TRBD1	TGTGCCAGCTCAGAGGACAGGGGGCGCGAGCAGTACTTC	CASSEDRGREQYF
TRBV6-2/TRBV6-3	few	TRBJ1-2	-	TGTGCCAGCAGTTACCCAGTCTATGGCTACACCTTC	CASSYPVYGYTF
TRBV18	few	TRBJ2-2	-	TGTGCCAGCTCACCTCCTCGGCAGGAGGGCCGCACCGGGGAGCTGTTTTTT	CASSPPRQEGRTGELFF